This entry lists 20 T cell receptor beta chains sequenced from one sample in a study of T-cell memory formation after mild COVID-19. TCRdb processed the 5' RACE reads anew with MiXCR; each CDR3 protein has one entry. The repertoire includes approximately 500,000 distinct CDR3 sequences, more than 20% of them detected once, and around an eighth sits in the top ten. Sequenced sample: PBMCs or a T cell subset sorted from them (not recorded which). These receptors were obtained from an adult woman who had mild COVID-19 (a few samples of this study predate the infection). Cell type and time point are not known.

This sequence joins TRBV11-2 and TRBJ2-5; 9 nucleotides align to TRBD2. The CDR3 spans 15 residues. Germline trimming cut 5 bases from V and 7 bases from J; bases unmatched to any gene: 11. Germline V gives CDR1 SGHAT, CDR2 FQNNGV. CDR3 in DNA: TGTGCCAGCAGCCACATAGCGGGGGAAGTTTGGACCCAGTACTTC. Translating it yields CASSHIAGEVWTQYF.

This sequence joins TRBV7-6 and TRBJ2-7; D uncertain. This CDR3 is 12 amino acids long. Germline values: CDR1 SGHVS, CDR2 FNYEAQ. Trimming left V 2 bases short and J 6 bases short, with 8 bases between. The CDR3 DNA sequence: TGTGCCAGCAGCTTATGGGGTGCCGAGCAGTACTTC. Protein: CASSLWGAEQYF.

The chain combines TRBV29-1 with TRBJ1-1; D ambiguous. This CDR3 has 13 residues. The germline V and J ends were trimmed by 4 bases and 1 base, with 10 bases remaining between them. The germline gives CDR1 SQVTM, CDR2 ANQGSEA. The CDR3 DNA reads TGCAGCGTTGTGGTGGGAGCGAACACTGAAGCTTTCTTT. It codes for CSVVVGANTEAFF.

The rearrangement joins TRBV6-5 to TRBJ2-3; perhaps TRBD1 as D (6 bases). Per germline, CDR1 MNHEY and CDR2 SVGAGI. The CDR3 spans 16 residues. Between the trimmed V and J ends, which lost 2 bases and 2 bases, there was a span of 14 bases. The CDR3, as DNA: TGTGCCAGCAGTTACAGGCCAGGGGCCCCCACAGATACGCAGTATTTT. Translating gives CASSYRPGAPTDTQYF.

Only a few counts were recorded for this clonotype. The chain has TRBV4-1 and TRBJ2-1; 13 positions agree with TRBD2. Germline CDR1 is MGHRA and CDR2 is YSYEKL. After removal of 3 bases from V and 5 bases from J, the junction contained 7 bases not matched to a gene. The CDR3 is made up of 17 amino acids. The DNA of the CDR3 is TGCGCCAGCAGCCATCTACTAGCGGGAGGGAGCCACAATGAGCAGTTCTTC. Protein sequence: CASSHLLAGGSHNEQFF.

V is TRBV6-6 and J is TRBJ2-1; 7 bases align to TRBD2. Germline CDR1 MNHNY, CDR2 SVGAGI (reference sequence). CDR3 size: 15 residues. The V and J ends lost 6 bases and 6 bases, in that order; junction bases with no gene match: 11. CDR3 loop: CASRPLAVPGNEQFF. CDR3 nucleotides: TGTGCCAGCAGACCCCTAGCGGTACCTGGCAATGAGCAGTTCTTC.

This clonotype was seen repeatedly, ten times or more. The V gene is TRBV5-1, the J gene TRBJ2-2, with D perhaps given as TRBD1 or TRBD2 (5 bases each). The CDR3 is 18 amino acids. Trimming left V 0 bases short and J 0 bases short, with 15 bases between. The germline V gene encodes CDR1 SGHRS and CDR2 YFSETQ. CDR3 bases: TGCGCCAGCAGCTTGGAGGCCGGCTGGGGGTCGAACACCGGGGAGCTGTTTTTT. The encoded protein is CASSLEAGWGSNTGELFF.

The count of this clonotype is one. The CDR3 bases are TGCAGTGGCTTAGCGGGGGCAGATACGCAGTATTTT. Protein sequence: CSGLAGADTQYF. The J gene is TRBJ2-3, the V gene TRBV20-1, with 9 bases that match TRBD2. Germline V gene lookup returns CDR1 DFQATT and CDR2 SNEGSKA (reference sequence). The junction had 3 bases not matched to a gene; V was cut back by 7 bases and J by 4 bases. CDR3 size: 12 residues.

The chain combines TRBV19 with TRBJ2-7; 9 bases are a match to TRBD1. V trimming: 3 bases; J trimming: 4 bases; junction bases outside the gene matches: 7. Looked up from germline, CDR1 is LNHDA and CDR2 is SQIVND (reference sequence). There are 15 residues in the CDR3. CDR3 sequence: CASSIGGQGTYEQYF. As DNA, the CDR3 is TGTGCCAGTAGTATCGGGGGACAGGGCACTTACGAGCAGTACTTC. The full variable domain, rest sourced from reference TRBV19 and TRBJ2-7, is DGGITQSPKYLFRKEGQNVTLSCEQNLNHDAMYWYRQDPGQGLRLIYYSQIVNDFQKGDIAEGYSVSREKKESFPLTVTSAQKNPTAFYLCASSIGGQGTYEQYFGPGTRLTVT.

This clonotype showed up just a few times. This sequence joins TRBV12-3 or TRBV12-4 and TRBJ2-4, with 8 positions matching TRBD2. Trimming cost V 6 bases and J 0 bases; bases outside gene matches: 16. The CDR3 sequence is 19 residues long. CDR3 sequence reads: CASSKGGSGMFLAKNIQYF. DNA of the CDR3: TGTGCCAGCAGCAAAGGGGGTAGCGGGATGTTCCTAGCCAAAAACATTCAGTACTTC.

The chain couples TRBV11-2 to TRBJ1-3; no clear D gene. Germline-derived CDR1 and CDR2 are SGHAT and FQNNGV. The CDR3 totals 15 residues. Trimming took off 3 bases at V and 4 bases at J, with 13 bases between the two ends. This CDR3 reads CASSFSFGVGNTIYF. The DNA for the CDR3 is TGTGCCAGCAGCTTTTCGTTCGGAGTCGGAAACACCATATATTTT. The full variable domain, rest sourced from reference TRBV11-2 and TRBJ1-3, is EAGVAQSPRYKIIEKRQSVAFWCNPISGHATLYWYQQILGQGPKLLIQFQNNGVVDDSQLPKDRFSAERLKGVDSTLKIQPAKLEDSAVYLCASSFSFGVGNTIYFGEGSWLTVV.

This clonotype was observed at least ten times. The J gene is TRBJ2-2, the V gene TRBV24-1; D not resolved. The CDR3 is 15 residues long. Per germline, CDR1 KGHDR and CDR2 SFDVKD. V lost 1 base and J 4 bases, leaving 9 bases between the germline ends. The CDR3 reads CATSDLSQTTGELFF. The DNA for the CDR3 is TGTGCCACCAGTGATTTATCGCAAACCACCGGGGAGCTGTTTTTT.

The CDR3 DNA reads TGTGCCAGTAGTGCTAGACAGGCGGTCGCGCTTAGGCCCCAGCATTTT. This translates into CASSARQAVALRPQHF. The rearrangement uses TRBV19 and TRBJ1-5, with TRBD1 as a possible D gene (6 bases). Germline V gene data show CDR1 as LNHDA and CDR2 as SQIVND (reference sequence). Trimming shortened V by 5 bases and J by 9 bases, and 23 bases separated the two germline ends. The length of the CDR3 is 16 residues.

This clonotype was observed a handful of times. This rearrangement joins TRBV4-1 to TRBJ2-7; D possibly matches TRBD1 or TRBD2 (5 bases each). V lost 0 bases and J lost 4, with 16 bases in between. Germline V CDR1 and CDR2: MGHRA, YSYEKL. This CDR3 region has 16 residues. In nucleotides, the CDR3 is TGCGCCAGCAGCCAAGAATCGACAGCCGAGGGATACGAGCAGTACTTC. This codes for CASSQESTAEGYEQYF.

This clonotype appeared a few times. The gene calls are TRBV5-1 and TRBJ2-5; maybe TRBD2 (6 bases). V dropped 2 bases and J dropped 7 bases, with 21 bases sitting between them. The CDR3 length is 16 residues. CDR1 and CDR2 from the germline V gene are SGHRS and YFSETQ. This CDR3 reads CASSLQRGDSSVTQYF. The CDR3 DNA sequence: TGCGCCAGCAGCTTACAGAGAGGCGACTCTAGCGTGACCCAGTACTTC.

The V and J genes are TRBV15 and TRBJ2-5; no reliable D call. Germline-derived CDR1 and CDR2 are LNHNV and YYDKDF (reference sequence). Trimming cost V 0 bases and J 5 bases, with 7 bases left between them. This CDR3 region has 13 residues. The CDR3 is CATSREFRETQYF. CDR3 coding DNA: TGTGCCACCAGCAGAGAGTTTCGGGAGACCCAGTACTTC. Together with reference TRBV15 and TRBJ2-5, the CDR3 gives the full variable domain: DAMVIQNPRYQVTQFGKPVTLSCSQTLNHNVMYWYQQKSSQAPKLLFHYYDKDFNNEADTPDNFQSRRPNTSFCFLDIRSPGLGDTAMYLCATSREFRETQYFGPGTRLLVL.

The CDR3 region has the DNA TGCAGTGCTCCGGATTTAAGCTCTGGGGCCAACGTCCTGACTTTC. Encoded protein: CSAPDLSSGANVLTF. This chain uses TRBV20-1 with TRBJ2-6; no clear D gene. This CDR3 comprises 15 residues. Trimming stripped 5 bases from V and 0 bases from J, with 11 bases between. Germline CDR1 and CDR2: DFQATT and SNEGSKA (reference sequence).

V usage is TRBV7-2 and J usage is TRBJ2-1; TRBD1 might be the D (8 bases). Trimming pared 5 bases from V and 2 bases from J, leaving 13 bases between. The CDR3 is 15 residues long. Germline values: CDR1 SGHTA, CDR2 FQGNSA. The CDR3 bases are TGTGCCAGCAGCCTACAGGGGGGGACCTACAATGAGCAGTTCTTC. Amino acids: CASSLQGGTYNEQFF.

V and J are TRBV7-2 and TRBJ1-4, with 7 bases aligning to TRBD1. CDR3 length equals 15 residues. The trim removed 1 base at V and 8 bases at J, leaving 7 bases unmatched. Germline assignment: CDR1 SGHTA and CDR2 FQGNSA. CDR3 DNA: TGTGCCAGCAGCTTAGGGGACAGCAAAATCGAAAAACTGTTTTTT. Protein: CASSLGDSKIEKLFF.

This clonotype came up a few times. This chain uses TRBV3-1 with TRBJ2-3; D assignment may be TRBD1 or TRBD2 (5 bases each). This CDR3 comprises 15 residues. The V gene lost 4 bases and the J gene lost 4 bases, with 15 bases spanning the gap. Germline-derived CDR1 and CDR2 are LGHDT and YNNKEL (reference sequence). CDR3 nucleotides: TGTGCCAGCAGCCCCGCCGGGACCCCGCCAGATACGCAGTATTTT. Residues: CASSPAGTPPDTQYF.